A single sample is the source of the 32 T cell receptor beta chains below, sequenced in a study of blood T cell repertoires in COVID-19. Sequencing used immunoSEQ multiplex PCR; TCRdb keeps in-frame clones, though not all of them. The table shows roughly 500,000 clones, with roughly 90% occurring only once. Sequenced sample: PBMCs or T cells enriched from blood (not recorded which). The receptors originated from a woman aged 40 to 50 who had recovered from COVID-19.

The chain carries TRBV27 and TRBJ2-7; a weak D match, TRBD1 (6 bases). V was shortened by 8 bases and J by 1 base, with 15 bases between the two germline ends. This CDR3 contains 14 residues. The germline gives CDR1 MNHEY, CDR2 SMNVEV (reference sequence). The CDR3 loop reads CASSTGTPSYEQYF. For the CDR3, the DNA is TGTGCCAGCTCTACCGGGACACCTTCCTACGAGCAGTACTTC.

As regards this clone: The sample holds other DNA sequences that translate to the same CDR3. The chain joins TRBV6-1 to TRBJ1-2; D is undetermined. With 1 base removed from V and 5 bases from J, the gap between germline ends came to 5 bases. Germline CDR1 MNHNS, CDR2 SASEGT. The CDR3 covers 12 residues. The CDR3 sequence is CASSEGSYGYTF. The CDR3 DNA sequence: TGTGCCAGCAGTGAAGGCAGTTATGGCTACACCTTC.

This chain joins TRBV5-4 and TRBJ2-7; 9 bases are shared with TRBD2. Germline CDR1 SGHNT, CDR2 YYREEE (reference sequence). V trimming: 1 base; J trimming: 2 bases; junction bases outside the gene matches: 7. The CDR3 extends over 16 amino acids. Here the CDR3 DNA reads TGTGCCAGCAGCTTGTTTATGGCGGGAGGGCCCTACGAGCAGTACTTC. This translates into CASSLFMAGGPYEQYF. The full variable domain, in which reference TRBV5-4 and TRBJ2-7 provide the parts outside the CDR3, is ETGVTQSPTHLIKTRGQQVTLRCSSQSGHNTVSWYQQALGQGPQFIFQYYREEENGRGNFPPRFSGLQFPNYSSELNVNALELDDSALYLCASSLFMAGGPYEQYFGPGTRLTVT.

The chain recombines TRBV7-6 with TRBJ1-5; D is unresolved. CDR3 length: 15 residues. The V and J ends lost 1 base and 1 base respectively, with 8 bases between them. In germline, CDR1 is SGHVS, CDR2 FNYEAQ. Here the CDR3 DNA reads TGTGCCAGCAGCTTAGGCCTCGGGAGCAATCAGCCCCAGCATTTT. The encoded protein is CASSLGLGSNQPQHF. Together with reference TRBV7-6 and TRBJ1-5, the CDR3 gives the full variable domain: GAGVSQSPRYKVTKRGQDVALRCDPISGHVSLYWYRQALGQGPEFLTYFNYEAQQDKSGLPNDRFSAERPEGSISTLTIQRTEQRDSAMYRCASSLGLGSNQPQHFGDGTRLSIL.

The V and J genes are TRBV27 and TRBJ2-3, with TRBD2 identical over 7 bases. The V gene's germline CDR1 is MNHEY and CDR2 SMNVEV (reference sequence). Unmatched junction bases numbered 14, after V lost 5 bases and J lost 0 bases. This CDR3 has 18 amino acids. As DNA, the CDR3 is TGTGCCAGCAGTCTAAGGGGCGGGAGACCAACTAGCACAGATACGCAGTATTTT. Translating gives CASSLRGGRPTSTDTQYF.

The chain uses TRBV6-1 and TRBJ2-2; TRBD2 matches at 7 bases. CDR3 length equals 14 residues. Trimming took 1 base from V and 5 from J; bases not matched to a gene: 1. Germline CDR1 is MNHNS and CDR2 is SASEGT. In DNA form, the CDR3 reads TGTGCCAGCAGTGAAGAGCGGGGAACCGGGGAGCTGTTTTTT. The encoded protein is CASSEERGTGELFF.

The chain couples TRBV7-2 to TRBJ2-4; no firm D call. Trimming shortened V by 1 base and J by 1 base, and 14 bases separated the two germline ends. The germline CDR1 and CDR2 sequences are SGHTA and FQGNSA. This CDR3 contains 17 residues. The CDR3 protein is CASSLDSTSMAKNIQYF. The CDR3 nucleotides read TGTGCCAGCAGCTTAGACAGTACCTCCATGGCCAAAAACATTCAGTACTTC. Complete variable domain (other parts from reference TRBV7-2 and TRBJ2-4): GAGVSQSPSNKVTEKGKDVELRCDPISGHTALYWYRQSLGQGLEFLIYFQGNSAPDKSGLPSDRFSAERTGGSVSTLTIQRTQQEDSAVYLCASSLDSTSMAKNIQYFGAGTRLSVL.

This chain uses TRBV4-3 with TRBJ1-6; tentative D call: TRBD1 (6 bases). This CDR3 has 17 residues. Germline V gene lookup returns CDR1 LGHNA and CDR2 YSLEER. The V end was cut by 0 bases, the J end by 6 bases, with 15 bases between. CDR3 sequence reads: CASSQEDSSIRNSPLHF. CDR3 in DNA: TGCGCCAGCAGCCAAGAGGACAGCTCTATACGTAATTCACCCCTCCACTTT.

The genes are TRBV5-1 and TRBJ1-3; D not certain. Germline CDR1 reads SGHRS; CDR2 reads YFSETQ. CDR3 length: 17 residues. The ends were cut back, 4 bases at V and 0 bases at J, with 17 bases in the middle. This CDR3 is CASSPYVGDNSGNTIYF. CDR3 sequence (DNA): TGCGCCAGCAGCCCCTATGTGGGTGACAACTCTGGAAACACCATATATTTT.

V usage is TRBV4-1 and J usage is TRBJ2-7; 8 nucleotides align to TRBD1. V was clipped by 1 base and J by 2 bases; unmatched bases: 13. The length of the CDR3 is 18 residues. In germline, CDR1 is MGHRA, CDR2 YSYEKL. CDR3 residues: CASSQGVVGLGQAYEQYF. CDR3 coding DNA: TGCGCCAGCAGCCAAGGGGTGGTAGGCTTGGGACAGGCCTACGAGCAGTACTTC.

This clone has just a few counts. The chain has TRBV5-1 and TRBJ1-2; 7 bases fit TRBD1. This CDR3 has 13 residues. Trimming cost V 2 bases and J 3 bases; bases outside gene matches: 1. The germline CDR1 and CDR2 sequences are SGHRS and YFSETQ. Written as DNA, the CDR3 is TGCGCCAGCAGCTTCGGGACAGACTATGGCTACACCTTC. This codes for CASSFGTDYGYTF.

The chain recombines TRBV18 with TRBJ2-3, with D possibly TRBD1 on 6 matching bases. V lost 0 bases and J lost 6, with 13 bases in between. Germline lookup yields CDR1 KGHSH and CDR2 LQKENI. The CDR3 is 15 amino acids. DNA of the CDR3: TGTGCCAGCTCACCACCGAGCACAGGGCGCGATACGCAGTATTTT. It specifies CASSPPSTGRDTQYF.

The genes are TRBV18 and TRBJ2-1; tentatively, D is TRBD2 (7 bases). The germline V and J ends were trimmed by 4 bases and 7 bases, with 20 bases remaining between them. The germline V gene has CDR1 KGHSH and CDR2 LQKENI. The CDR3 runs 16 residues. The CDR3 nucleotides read TGTGCCAGCTCACGAGCCGGGACAACCGGGAGGAATGAGCAGTTCTTC. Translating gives CASSRAGTTGRNEQFF.

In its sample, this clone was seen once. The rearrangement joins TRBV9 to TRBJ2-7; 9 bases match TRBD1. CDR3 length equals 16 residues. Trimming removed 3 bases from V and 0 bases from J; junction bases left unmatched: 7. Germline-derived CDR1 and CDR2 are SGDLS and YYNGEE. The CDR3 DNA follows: TGTGCCAGCAGCGAGGGGGACAGGGCCTTCTCCTACGAGCAGTACTTC. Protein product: CASSEGDRAFSYEQYF.

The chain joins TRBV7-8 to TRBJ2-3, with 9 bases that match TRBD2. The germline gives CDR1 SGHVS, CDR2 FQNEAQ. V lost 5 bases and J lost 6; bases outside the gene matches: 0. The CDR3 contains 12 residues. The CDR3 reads CASSAGGDTQYF. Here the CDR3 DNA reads TGTGCCAGCAGCGCGGGGGGGGATACGCAGTATTTT. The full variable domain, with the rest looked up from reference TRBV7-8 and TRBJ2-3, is GAGVSQSPRYKVAKRGQDVALRCDPISGHVSLFWYQQALGQGPEFLTYFQNEAQLDKSGLPSDRFFAERPEGSVSTLKIQRTQQEDSAVYLCASSAGGDTQYFGPGTRLTVL.

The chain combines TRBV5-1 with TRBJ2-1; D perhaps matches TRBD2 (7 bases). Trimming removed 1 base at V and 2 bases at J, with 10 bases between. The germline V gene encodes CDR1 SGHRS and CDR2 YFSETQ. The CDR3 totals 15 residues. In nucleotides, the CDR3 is TGCGCCAGCAGCTTGCGGGGGGCCACCTACAATGAGCAGTTCTTC. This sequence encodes CASSLRGATYNEQFF. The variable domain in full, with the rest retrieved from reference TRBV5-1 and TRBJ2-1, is KAGVTQTPRYLIKTRGQQVTLSCSPISGHRSVSWYQQTPGQGLQFLFEYFSETQRNKGNFPGRFSGRQFSNSRSEMNVSTLELGDSALYLCASSLRGATYNEQFFGPGTRLTVL.

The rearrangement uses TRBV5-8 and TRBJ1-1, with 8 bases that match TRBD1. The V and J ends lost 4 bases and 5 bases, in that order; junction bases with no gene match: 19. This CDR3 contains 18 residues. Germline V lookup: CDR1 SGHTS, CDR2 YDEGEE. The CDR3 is CASSVPRDRTSLGTEAFF. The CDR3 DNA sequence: TGTGCCAGCAGCGTCCCTAGGGACAGGACGTCCCTAGGGACTGAAGCTTTCTTT.

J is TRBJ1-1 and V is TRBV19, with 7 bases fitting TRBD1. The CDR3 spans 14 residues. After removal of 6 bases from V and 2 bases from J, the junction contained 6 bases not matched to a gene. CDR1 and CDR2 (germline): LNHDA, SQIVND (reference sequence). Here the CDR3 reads CASRTNRGNTEAFF. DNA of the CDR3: TGTGCCAGTAGGACAAACAGGGGAAACACTGAAGCTTTCTTT. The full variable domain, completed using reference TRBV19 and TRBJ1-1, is DGGITQSPKYLFRKEGQNVTLSCEQNLNHDAMYWYRQDPGQGLRLIYYSQIVNDFQKGDIAEGYSVSREKKESFPLTVTSAQKNPTAFYLCASRTNRGNTEAFFGQGTRLTVV.

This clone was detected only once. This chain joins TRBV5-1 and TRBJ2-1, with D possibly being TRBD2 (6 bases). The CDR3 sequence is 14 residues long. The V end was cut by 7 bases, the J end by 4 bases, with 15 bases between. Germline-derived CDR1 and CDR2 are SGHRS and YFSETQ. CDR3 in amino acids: CASGPGTGYNEQFF. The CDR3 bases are TGCGCCAGCGGACCCGGGACTGGATACAATGAGCAGTTCTTC.

This CDR3 reads CASSPTGGTEAFF. DNA of the CDR3: TGTGCCAGCAGCCCTACAGGGGGCACTGAAGCTTTCTTT. J is TRBJ1-1 and V is TRBV11-2, with 8 positions matching TRBD1. Germline values: CDR1 SGHAT, CDR2 FQNNGV. There are 13 residues in the CDR3. J gave up 4 bases and V 5 bases, and 3 bases lay outside the gene matches.

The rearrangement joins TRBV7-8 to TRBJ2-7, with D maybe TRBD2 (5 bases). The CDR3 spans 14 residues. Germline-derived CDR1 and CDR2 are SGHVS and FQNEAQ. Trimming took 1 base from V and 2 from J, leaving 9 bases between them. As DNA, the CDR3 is TGTGCCAGCAGCTTAGGGAAGGGAGCCTACGAGCAGTACTTC. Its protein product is CASSLGKGAYEQYF. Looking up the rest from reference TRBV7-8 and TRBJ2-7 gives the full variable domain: GAGVSQSPRYKVAKRGQDVALRCDPISGHVSLFWYQQALGQGPEFLTYFQNEAQLDKSGLPSDRFFAERPEGSVSTLKIQRTQQEDSAVYLCASSLGKGAYEQYFGPGTRLTVT.

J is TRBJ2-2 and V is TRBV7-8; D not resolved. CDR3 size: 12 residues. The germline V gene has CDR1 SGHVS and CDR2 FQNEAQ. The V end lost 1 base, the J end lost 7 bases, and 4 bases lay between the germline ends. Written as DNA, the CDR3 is TGTGCCAGCAGCTTAGACATCGGGGAGCTGTTTTTT. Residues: CASSLDIGELFF.

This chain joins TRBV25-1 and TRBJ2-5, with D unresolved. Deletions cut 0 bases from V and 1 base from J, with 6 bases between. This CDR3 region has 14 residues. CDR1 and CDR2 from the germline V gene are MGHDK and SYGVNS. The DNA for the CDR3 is TGTGCCAGCAGTGAATACAACGGCCAAGAGACCCAGTACTTC. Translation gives CASSEYNGQETQYF.

The CDR3 DNA follows: TGCGCCAGCAGCATAACAGGGCCTCCCGCCTATGGCTACACCTTC. Protein sequence: CASSITGPPAYGYTF. The V call is TRBV5-1, the J call TRBJ1-2; the D gene is possibly TRBD1 (6 bases). Germline lookup yields CDR1 SGHRS and CDR2 YFSETQ. The CDR3 contains 15 residues. Trimming removed 4 bases from V and 4 bases from J, with 17 bases in between.

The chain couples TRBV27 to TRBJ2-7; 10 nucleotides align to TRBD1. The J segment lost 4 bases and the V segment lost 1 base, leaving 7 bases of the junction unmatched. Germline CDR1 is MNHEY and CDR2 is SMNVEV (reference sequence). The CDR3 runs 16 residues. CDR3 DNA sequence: TGTGCCAGCAGTTTATGGGGGACAGGGGTCTCTTACGAGCAGTACTTC. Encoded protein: CASSLWGTGVSYEQYF.

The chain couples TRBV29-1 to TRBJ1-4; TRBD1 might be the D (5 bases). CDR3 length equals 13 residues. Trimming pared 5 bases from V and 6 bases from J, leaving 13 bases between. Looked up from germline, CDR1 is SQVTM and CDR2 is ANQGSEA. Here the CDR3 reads CSVLGSGDEKLFF. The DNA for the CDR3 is TGCAGCGTTTTGGGGTCGGGGGATGAAAAACTGTTTTTT.

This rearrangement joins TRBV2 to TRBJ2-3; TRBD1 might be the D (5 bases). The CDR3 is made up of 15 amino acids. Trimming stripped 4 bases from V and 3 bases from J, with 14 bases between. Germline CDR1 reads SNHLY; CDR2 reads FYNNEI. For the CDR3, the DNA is TGTGCCAGCAGTGGGCAGGGCCACCGGACAGATACGCAGTATTTT. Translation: CASSGQGHRTDTQYF.

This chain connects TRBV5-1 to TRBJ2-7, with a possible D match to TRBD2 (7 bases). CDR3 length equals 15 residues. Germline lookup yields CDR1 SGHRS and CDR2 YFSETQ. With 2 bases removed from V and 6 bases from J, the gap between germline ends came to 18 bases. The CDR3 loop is CASSFGGARLSEQYF. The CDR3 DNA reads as TGCGCCAGCAGCTTTGGGGGGGCTAGGTTGAGCGAGCAGTACTTC.

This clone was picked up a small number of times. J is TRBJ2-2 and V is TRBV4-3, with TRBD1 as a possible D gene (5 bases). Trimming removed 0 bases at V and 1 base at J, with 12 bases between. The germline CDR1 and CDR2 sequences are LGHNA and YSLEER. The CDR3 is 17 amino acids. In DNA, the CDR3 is TGCGCCAGCAGCCAAGAAAGAGCAGGACAGAACACCGGGGAGCTGTTTTTT. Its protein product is CASSQERAGQNTGELFF.

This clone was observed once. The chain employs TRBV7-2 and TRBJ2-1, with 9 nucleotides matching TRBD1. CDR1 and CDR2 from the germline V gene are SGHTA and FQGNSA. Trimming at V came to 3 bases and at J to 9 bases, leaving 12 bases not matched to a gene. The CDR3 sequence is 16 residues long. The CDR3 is CASSFLPGQGMSEQFF. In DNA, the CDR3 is TGTGCCAGCAGCTTCTTGCCGGGACAGGGTATGAGTGAGCAGTTCTTC.

Here the CDR3 DNA reads TGTGCCAGTAGTCCAGGGTACCTTAACTATGGCTACACCTTC. Its translation: CASSPGYLNYGYTF. This chain joins TRBV19 and TRBJ1-2; possibly TRBD1 for D (5 bases). The CDR3 is 14 residues long. The V end was cut by 5 bases, the J end by 1 base, with 11 bases between. Germline CDR1 LNHDA, CDR2 SQIVND (reference sequence).

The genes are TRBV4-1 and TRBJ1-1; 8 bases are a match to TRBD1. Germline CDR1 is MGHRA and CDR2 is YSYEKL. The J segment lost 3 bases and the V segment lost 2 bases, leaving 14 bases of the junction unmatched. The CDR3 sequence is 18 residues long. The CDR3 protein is CASSQRTPKQGVDTEAFF. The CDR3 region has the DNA TGCGCCAGCAGCCAACGCACTCCCAAACAGGGGGTCGACACTGAAGCTTTCTTT.